This T cell receptor (beta chain) was documented in a study of T-cell reconstitution after alpha-beta-depleted transplantation in children. The germline CDR1 and CDR2 sequences are MGHRA and YSYEKL. The V and J ends lost 2 bases and 7 bases, in that order; junction bases with no gene match: 5. There are 15 residues in the CDR3. Molecular barcoding with unique molecular identifiers was used for the TCRbeta library. TCRdb re-derived calls from the PCR reads in MiXCR, one entry per CDR3 protein. In the table there are approximately 510,000 distinct CDR3 sequences, approximately 20% of which are singletons.

The rearrangement uses TRBV4-1 and TRBJ1-6; TRBD1 matches 7 bases. This specimen consisted of PBMCs from the stem cell graft donor, obtained from the stem cell graft. The clonotype was recovered from a human donor who donated a stem cell graft to a child with acute lymphoblastic leukemia. CDR3 protein: CASSQQGGGNSPLHF. DNA of the CDR3: TGCGCCAGCAGCCAACAGGGGGGTGGGAATTCACCCCTCCACTTT.